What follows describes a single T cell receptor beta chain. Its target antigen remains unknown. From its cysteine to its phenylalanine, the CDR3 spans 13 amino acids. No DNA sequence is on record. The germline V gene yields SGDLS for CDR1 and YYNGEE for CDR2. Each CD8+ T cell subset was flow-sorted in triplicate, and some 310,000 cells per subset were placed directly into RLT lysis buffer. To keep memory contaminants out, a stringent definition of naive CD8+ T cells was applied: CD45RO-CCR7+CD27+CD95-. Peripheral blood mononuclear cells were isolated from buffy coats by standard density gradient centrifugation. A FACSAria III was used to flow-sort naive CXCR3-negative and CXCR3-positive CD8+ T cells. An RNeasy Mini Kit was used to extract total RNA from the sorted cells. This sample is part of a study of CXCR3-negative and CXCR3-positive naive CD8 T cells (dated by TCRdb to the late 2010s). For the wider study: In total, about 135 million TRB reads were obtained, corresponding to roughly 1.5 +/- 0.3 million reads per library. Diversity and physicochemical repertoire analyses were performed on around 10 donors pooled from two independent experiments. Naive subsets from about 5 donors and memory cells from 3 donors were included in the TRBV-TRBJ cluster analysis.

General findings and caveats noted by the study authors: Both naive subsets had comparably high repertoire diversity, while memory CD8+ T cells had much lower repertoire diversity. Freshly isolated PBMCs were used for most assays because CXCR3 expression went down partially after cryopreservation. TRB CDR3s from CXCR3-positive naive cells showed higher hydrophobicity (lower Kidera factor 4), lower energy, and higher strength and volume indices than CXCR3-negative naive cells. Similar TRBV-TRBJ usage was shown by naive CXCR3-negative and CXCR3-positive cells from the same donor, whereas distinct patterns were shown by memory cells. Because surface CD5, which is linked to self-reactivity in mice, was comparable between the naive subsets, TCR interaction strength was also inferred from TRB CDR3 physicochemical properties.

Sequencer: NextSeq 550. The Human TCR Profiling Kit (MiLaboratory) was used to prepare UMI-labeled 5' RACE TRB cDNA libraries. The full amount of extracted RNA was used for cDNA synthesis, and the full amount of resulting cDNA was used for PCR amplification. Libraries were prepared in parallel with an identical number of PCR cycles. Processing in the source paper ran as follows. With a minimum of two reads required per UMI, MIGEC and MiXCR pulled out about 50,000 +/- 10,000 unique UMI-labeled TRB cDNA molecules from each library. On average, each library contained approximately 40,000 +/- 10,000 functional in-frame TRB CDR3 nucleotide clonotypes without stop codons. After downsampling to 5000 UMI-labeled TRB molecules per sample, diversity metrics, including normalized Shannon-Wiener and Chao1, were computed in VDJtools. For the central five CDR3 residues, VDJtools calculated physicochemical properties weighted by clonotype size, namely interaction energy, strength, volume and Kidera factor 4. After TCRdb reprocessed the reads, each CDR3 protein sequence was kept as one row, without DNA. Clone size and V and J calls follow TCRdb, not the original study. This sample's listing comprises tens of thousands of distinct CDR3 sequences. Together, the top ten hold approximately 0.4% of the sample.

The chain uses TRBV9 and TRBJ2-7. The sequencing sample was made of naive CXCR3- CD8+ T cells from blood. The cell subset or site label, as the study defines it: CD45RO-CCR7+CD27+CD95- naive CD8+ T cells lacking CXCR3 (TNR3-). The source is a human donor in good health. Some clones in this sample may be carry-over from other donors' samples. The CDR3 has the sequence CASSADISYEQYF.